The next 27 T cell receptor beta chains were all read from a single sample in a study of CD8+CD57+ T cells in acquired aplastic anemia. CD8+CD57+ cell expansion had been shown by flow cytometry in patients chosen for sequencing. Genomic DNA served as template for TCR beta VDJ and CDR3 profiling. TCRdb used MiXCR to reprocess the reads, holding one entry per CDR3 protein. The sample consists of about 250,000 distinct CDR3 sequences, about 44% of them appearing once. The material sequenced was sorted CD4+, CD8+, or CD8+CD57+ T cells (not recorded which) from PBMCs. Receptor source: a human donor with aplastic anemia.

As for this clonotype: The junction does not match germline at one end; this may be a read error. The V and J genes are TRBV4-1 and TRBJ2-6; D unresolved. The CDR3 is 16 amino acids. Looked up from germline, CDR1 is MGHRA and CDR2 is YSYEKL. The CDR3 here is CASSPFLLSGTNVLTF. DNA for the CDR3: TGCGCCAGCAGCCCCTTCTTACTCTCTGGGACCAACGTCCTGACTTTC.

This clonotype was recorded a few times. The chain uses TRBV15 and TRBJ2-3, with a weak D call TRBD1 (5 bases). The length of the CDR3 is 15 residues. V lost 5 bases, J lost 2 bases, and 14 bases lay in between. CDR1 LNHNV and CDR2 YYDKDF come from the germline V gene (reference sequence). CDR3 sequence: CATSAWGRITDTQYF. Here the CDR3 DNA reads TGTGCCACCAGCGCGTGGGGCAGGATCACAGATACGCAGTATTTT.

There are a few counts of this clonotype. The chain joins TRBV6-6 to TRBJ2-5; no clear D gene. Trimming took 10 bases from V and 1 from J, leaving 13 bases between them. Germline CDR1 and CDR2: MNHNY and SVGAGI (reference sequence). The CDR3 runs to 13 residues. The CDR3 DNA is TGTGCCACCAGGCGGCCAGGCCAAGAGACCCAGTACTTC. Its translation is CATRRPGQETQYF.

This clonotype was observed a single time. The V and J genes are TRBV25-1 and TRBJ2-3; D unclear. CDR1 is MGHDK, CDR2 SYGVNS, per germline. This CDR3 region has 13 residues. Trimming left V 5 bases short and J 4 bases short, with 10 bases between. This CDR3 reads CASSLISPDTQYF. The CDR3 coding sequence is TGTGCCAGCAGTCTGATCAGTCCAGATACGCAGTATTTT. Together with reference TRBV25-1 and TRBJ2-3, the CDR3 gives the full variable domain: EADIYQTPRYLVIGTGKKITLECSQTMGHDKMYWYQQDPGMELHLIHYSYGVNSTEKGDLSSESTVSRIRTEHFPLTLESARPSHTSQYLCASSLISPDTQYFGPGTRLTVL.

This clonotype was counted only a few times. This chain links TRBV10-1 with TRBJ1-2; 10 bases fit TRBD1. Germline lookup yields CDR1 WNHNN and CDR2 SYGVQD (reference sequence). J was trimmed by 7 bases and V by 6 bases; bases with no gene match: 8. This CDR3 region has 14 residues. CDR3 amino acids: CASRGGDRGGGYTF. The CDR3 DNA follows: TGCGCCAGCAGGGGCGGGGACAGGGGAGGTGGCTACACCTTC.

The chain links TRBV6-6 to TRBJ1-2; 10 bases are shared with TRBD1. Trimming at V came to 2 bases and at J to 11 bases, leaving 5 bases not matched to a gene. The CDR3 has 13 amino acids. Germline CDR1 is MNHNY and CDR2 is SVGAGI (reference sequence). The CDR3 nucleotides are TGTGCCAGCAGTTACGGGACAGGGGAGCGATACACCTTC. Translating it yields CASSYGTGERYTF.

There are many counts of this clonotype. The chain uses TRBV7-9 and TRBJ2-7, with 8 nucleotides matching TRBD2. This CDR3 comprises 15 residues. With 4 bases clipped from V and 3 bases from J, the junction kept 8 bases outside the gene matches. Germline V gives CDR1 SEHNR, CDR2 FQNEAQ (reference sequence). The DNA of the CDR3 is TGTGCCAGCAGCTCTACGGGGGGGAGGTACTACGAGCAGTACTTC. Protein: CASSSTGGRYYEQYF.

This clonotype was counted at least ten times. The chain has TRBV29-1 and TRBJ1-2; no clear D. Germline values: CDR1 SQVTM, CDR2 ANQGSEA. The CDR3 totals 11 residues. V shed 3 bases and J shed 3 bases, with 5 bases lying between them. The CDR3 sequence: CSVELDYGYTF. In DNA form, the CDR3 reads TGCAGCGTTGAGTTGGACTATGGCTACACCTTC. The complete variable domain, with remaining parts taken from reference TRBV29-1 and TRBJ1-2, reads SAVISQKPSRDICQRGTSLTIQCQVDSQVTMMFWYRQQPGQSLTLIATANQGSEATYESGFVIDKFPISRPNLTFSTLTVSNMSPEDSSIYLCSVELDYGYTFGSGTRLTVV.

The table lists this clonotype with a few counts. The CDR3 DNA sequence: TGTGCCAGCAGTTTATACCAACAGGGTCCCTACGAGCAGTACTTC. Translating gives CASSLYQQGPYEQYF. The J gene is TRBJ2-7, the V gene TRBV27; maybe TRBD1 (6 bases). The V end lost 1 base, the J end lost 2 bases, and 12 bases lay between the germline ends. The length of the CDR3 is 15 residues. Germline CDR1 reads MNHEY; CDR2 reads SMNVEV (reference sequence).

This clonotype was seen many times. This chain joins TRBV4-3 and TRBJ1-6; the D gene is possibly TRBD1 (6 bases). Germline assignment: CDR1 LGHNA and CDR2 YSLEER. The CDR3 consists of 16 residues. V gave up 0 bases and J gave up 7 bases, with 13 bases separating them. DNA for the CDR3: TGCGCCAGCAGCCAAGAGACTAGGGGGGACAATTCACCCCTCCACTTT. It encodes CASSQETRGDNSPLHF.

This clonotype was recorded only once. The V gene is TRBV7-2, the J gene TRBJ1-6; D not resolved. Trimming left V 1 base short and J 5 bases short, with 6 bases between. Germline-derived CDR1 and CDR2 are SGHTA and FQGNSA. CDR3 length equals 14 residues. CDR3 residues: CASSLGTHNSPLHF. The CDR3 DNA follows: TGTGCCAGCAGCTTAGGGACCCATAATTCACCCCTCCACTTT. Filled out from reference TRBV7-2 and TRBJ1-6, the complete variable domain reads GAGVSQSPSNKVTEKGKDVELRCDPISGHTALYWYRQSLGQGLEFLIYFQGNSAPDKSGLPSDRFSAERTGGSVSTLTIQRTQQEDSAVYLCASSLGTHNSPLHFGNGTRLTVT.

This clonotype was counted a few times. J is TRBJ2-1 and V is TRBV7-2; D remains unclear. Trimming cost V 5 bases and J 7 bases, with 15 bases left between them. The CDR3 contains 14 residues. CDR1 SGHTA and CDR2 FQGNSA come from the germline V gene. CDR3 nucleotides: TGTGCCAGCAGCCGCGCCTTAAGCGAAAATGAGCAGTTCTTC. It codes for CASSRALSENEQFF.

The rearrangement uses TRBV20-1 and TRBJ2-1; 8 bases map to TRBD1. The V gene end was trimmed by 6 bases and the J gene end by 12 bases; junction bases not matched to a gene: 7. CDR1 and CDR2 from the germline V gene are DFQATT and SNEGSKA (reference sequence). The CDR3 sequence is 11 residues long. The CDR3 sequence is CSAMNRGTQFF. The DNA for the CDR3 is TGCAGTGCAATGAACAGGGGGACGCAGTTCTTC.

The chain carries TRBV19 and TRBJ1-2; a weak D match, TRBD1 (6 bases). The length of the CDR3 is 14 residues. CDR1 LNHDA and CDR2 SQIVND come from the germline V gene (reference sequence). V lost 4 bases to trimming and J lost 3 bases, with 12 bases between them. CDR3 protein: CASSRWKGDYGYTF. The CDR3 nucleotides read TGTGCCAGTAGTAGGTGGAAGGGGGACTATGGCTACACCTTC.

The sample holds one count of this clonotype. The V call is TRBV9, the J call TRBJ2-3; 7 bases agree with TRBD2. J gave up 11 bases and V 3 bases, and 9 bases lay outside the gene matches. Germline-derived CDR1 and CDR2 are SGDLS and YYNGEE. There are 13 residues in the CDR3. CDR3 in amino acids: CASSAGGVDEQYF. CDR3 bases: TGTGCCAGCAGCGCGGGAGGTGTGGATGAGCAGTATTTT.

This rearrangement joins TRBV5-1 to TRBJ1-2; 10 bases fit TRBD1. CDR1 is SGHRS and CDR2 is YFSETQ in the germline V gene. After removal of 4 bases from V and 7 bases from J, the junction contained 4 bases not matched to a gene. This CDR3 comprises 13 residues. CDR3 loop: CASSLGTGAGYTF. The CDR3 bases are TGCGCCAGCAGCCTAGGGACAGGGGCTGGCTACACCTTC.

The table lists this clonotype with many counts. The chain combines TRBV7-6 with TRBJ2-7; 12 bases are shared with TRBD2. Germline V gene data show CDR1 as SGHVS and CDR2 as FNYEAQ. This CDR3 has 16 residues. V lost 5 bases, J lost 6 bases, and 11 bases stayed unmatched. CDR3 amino acids: CASSNRIGTSGSEQYF. CDR3 DNA sequence: TGTGCCAGCAGCAACCGAATCGGGACTAGCGGGTCCGAGCAGTACTTC.

This clonotype was counted ten times or more. V gene TRBV29-1 combines with J gene TRBJ2-7; 9 nucleotides agree with TRBD1. Germline V gene data show CDR1 as SQVTM and CDR2 as ANQGSEA. The CDR3 is 12 amino acids. V dropped 7 bases and J dropped 4; count of bases not matched to a gene: 5. This CDR3 reads CSAGTGTYEQYF. The CDR3 coding sequence is TGCAGCGCTGGGACAGGGACTTACGAGCAGTACTTC.

This clonotype was recorded many times. The CDR3 nucleotides are TGCGCCAGCAGCCAGGACAGGGGTTGGGGAACTGAAGCTTTCTTT. It yields the protein CASSQDRGWGTEAFF. The genes are TRBV4-3 and TRBJ1-1; TRBD1 aligns across 9 bases. CDR3 size: 15 residues. Germline lookup yields CDR1 LGHNA and CDR2 YSLEER. V dropped 3 bases and J dropped 5; count of bases not matched to a gene: 7.

A note on this clonotype: Mismatch with germline at one junction end may stem from a read error. The chain combines TRBV7-9 with TRBJ2-1; no firm D call. This CDR3 contains 11 residues. CDR1 SEHNR and CDR2 FQNEAQ come from the germline V gene (reference sequence). The CDR3: CASSLFGLWPF. The CDR3 region has the DNA TGTGCCAGCAGCTTATTTGGTCTGTGGCCGTTC.

This clonotype was observed a single time. CDR3 loop: CAGQGNTGELFF. Written as DNA, the CDR3 is TGTGCCGGTCAGGGGAACACCGGGGAGCTGTTTTTT. This chain uses TRBV10-3 with TRBJ2-2, with a weak D call TRBD1 (5 bases). V lost 11 bases and J 1 base, leaving 8 bases between the germline ends. Germline assignment: CDR1 ENHRY and CDR2 SYGVKD. The CDR3 loop spans 12 amino acids.

In this sample, this clonotype turned up many times. The chain is built from TRBV6-5 and TRBJ1-1; TRBD1 agrees at 7 bases. Germline V gene lookup returns CDR1 MNHEY and CDR2 SVGAGI. The CDR3 runs to 12 residues. Trimming took 10 bases from V and 2 from J; bases not matched to a gene: 4. CDR3 protein: CATWTGNTEAFF. The CDR3 nucleotides read TGTGCCACTTGGACAGGAAACACTGAAGCTTTCTTT.

This clonotype was found a few times. The chain uses TRBV7-9 and TRBJ1-1; 9 nucleotides line up with TRBD1. CDR1 and CDR2 (germline): SEHNR, FQNEAQ (reference sequence). The trim removed 5 bases at V and 6 bases at J, leaving 4 bases unmatched. The CDR3 is 13 amino acids. This CDR3 is CASSGTGKAEAFF. DNA for the CDR3: TGTGCCAGCAGCGGGACAGGGAAGGCTGAAGCTTTCTTT.

This clonotype was observed at least ten times. The chain carries TRBV20-1 and TRBJ2-2, with 10 bases lining up with TRBD2. J was trimmed by 0 bases and V by 5 bases; bases with no gene match: 3. Per germline, CDR1 DFQATT and CDR2 SNEGSKA (reference sequence). This CDR3 comprises 15 residues. The chain's CDR3 is CSARTSGTNTGELFF. CDR3 DNA sequence: TGCAGTGCTCGGACTAGCGGTACGAACACCGGGGAGCTGTTTTTT.

A note on this clonotype: A much more abundant neighbour one base away suggests this may be a read error. The CDR3 end shows no conserved phenylalanine or tryptophan, and so a read error is likely. The V gene is TRBV6-6, the J gene TRBJ1-6; TRBD1 aligns across 7 bases. The V segment lost 6 bases and the J segment 8 bases; nucleotides outside the gene matches: 13. The CDR3 loop spans 16 amino acids. Per germline, CDR1 MNHNY and CDR2 SVGAGI (reference sequence). The CDR3 loop reads CASSLSRGPRDSPLHL. The CDR3 nucleotides read TGTGCCAGCAGCCTGTCAAGGGGGCCGAGGGATTCACCCCTCCACCTT.

This clonotype was seen repeatedly, ten times or more. The chain links TRBV7-9 to TRBJ2-5; D gene uncertain. V lost 5 bases, J lost 5 bases, and 6 bases lay in between. There are 11 residues in the CDR3. CDR1 is SEHNR and CDR2 is FQNEAQ in the germline V gene (reference sequence). The CDR3 region has the DNA TGTGCCAGCAGCGCATTGGAGACCCAGTACTTC. Translation: CASSALETQYF. Complete variable domain (other parts from reference TRBV7-9 and TRBJ2-5): DTGVSQNPRHKITKRGQNVTFRCDPISEHNRLYWYRQTLGQGPEFLTYFQNEAQLEKSRLLSDRFSAERPKGSFSTLEIQRTEQGDSAMYLCASSALETQYFGPGTRLLVL.

The chain joins TRBV5-8 to TRBJ2-5; D is ambiguous. CDR1 and CDR2 from the germline V gene are SGHTS and YDEGEE. CDR3 length equals 13 residues. Trimming left V 1 base short and J 5 bases short, with 9 bases between. CDR3 residues: CASSLSTLETQYF. CDR3 bases: TGTGCCAGCAGCTTGTCAACTTTGGAGACCCAGTACTTC.